Below, 27 T cell receptor beta chains from the same sample are listed, as sequenced in a study of spatial heterogeneity in lung cancer. TCRdb redid the calling of the 5' RACE reads with MiXCR, one entry per CDR3 protein. The data show 20,000 to 25,000 distinct CDR3 sequences, about 4.5% seen once. The time point was: sample taken at primary tumor resection. From tumor, nontumor lung or frozen PBMC, whole RNA was taken unsorted for sequencing. Sequenced material: PBMCs, taken at surgery. All receptors derive from a male donor with early-stage non-small cell lung cancer.

This clonotype was counted ten times or more. J is TRBJ1-1 and V is TRBV28; D is possibly TRBD1 (5 bases). The CDR3 consists of 13 residues. V was cut by 7 bases and J by 5 bases, with 14 bases left in between. Germline lookup yields CDR1 MDHEN and CDR2 SYDVKM. The CDR3 bases are TGTGCCAGCACCCCGTCGGGGGGTACTGAAGCTTTCTTT. It encodes CASTPSGGTEAFF.

This clonotype was picked up many times. CDR3 nucleotide sequence: TGTGCCAGCAGCTTAGAAGGGACTAGCGGGAGATACTACAATGAGCAGTTCTTC. Protein product: CASSLEGTSGRYYNEQFF. The chain couples TRBV7-2 to TRBJ2-1; TRBD2 aligns across 14 bases. Germline V CDR1 and CDR2: SGHTA, FQGNSA. J was trimmed by 3 bases and V by 1 base; bases with no gene match: 5. This CDR3 region has 18 residues.

The table lists this clonotype with many counts. This chain uses TRBV7-2 with TRBJ2-2; D gene uncertain. CDR3 length: 14 amino acids. With 0 bases removed from V and 5 bases from J, the gap between germline ends came to 7 bases. The germline V gene encodes CDR1 SGHTA and CDR2 FQGNSA. The CDR3 DNA is TGTGCCAGCAGCTTAGCTTCGTGGACCGGGGAGCTGTTTTTT. It is translated as CASSLASWTGELFF.

At least ten counts were recorded for this clonotype. The J gene is TRBJ2-1, the V gene TRBV29-1, with TRBD2 matching 9 bases. With 6 bases clipped from V and 1 base from J, the junction kept 7 bases outside the gene matches. The CDR3 has 15 residues. Germline-derived CDR1 and CDR2 are SQVTM and ANQGSEA. CDR3 residues: CSVRLTSGSYNEQFF. The CDR3 DNA is TGCAGCGTCCGCTTGACTAGCGGTTCCTACAATGAGCAGTTCTTC.

This clonotype occurred many times. CDR3 nucleotide sequence: TGTGCCAGCAGCCGAGGACAGGGGGAGGCCTATGGCTACACCTTC. It codes for CASSRGQGEAYGYTF. The V and J genes are TRBV14 and TRBJ1-2, with TRBD1 matching 10 bases. Germline CDR1 and CDR2: SGHDN and FVKESK. This CDR3 has 15 residues. The J segment lost 4 bases and the V segment lost 4 bases, leaving 6 bases of the junction unmatched.

This clonotype was found many times. V usage is TRBV4-1 and J usage is TRBJ2-7; 9 bases match TRBD1. Germline CDR1 is MGHRA and CDR2 is YSYEKL. Unmatched junction bases numbered 9, after V lost 4 bases and J lost 2 bases. The CDR3 spans 16 residues. The CDR3 DNA follows: TGCGCCAGCAGCCGGCTTCTGACAGGGGGTACCTACGAGCAGTACTTC. As protein: CASSRLLTGGTYEQYF.

Judged by abundance, this clonotype is medium-sized (0.01 to 0.1%). V usage is TRBV12-3 or TRBV12-4 and J usage is TRBJ1-2; 9 bases match TRBD1. This CDR3 has 12 amino acids. The V gene end was trimmed by 6 bases and the J gene end by 7 bases; junction bases not matched to a gene: 3. CDR3 DNA: TGTGCCAGCAGGGACAGGGGTTTTGGCTACACCTTC. Translated, it gives CASRDRGFGYTF.

This clonotype was counted ten times or more. This chain joins TRBV7-2 and TRBJ2-2; 7 bases agree with TRBD1. The germline CDR1 and CDR2 sequences are SGHTA and FQGNSA. Trimming removed 5 bases from V and 1 base from J; junction bases left unmatched: 7. The CDR3 spans 16 residues. The CDR3 sequence is CASSPDRVGNTGELFF. The CDR3 coding sequence is TGTGCCAGCAGCCCCGACAGGGTCGGGAACACCGGGGAGCTGTTTTTT.

This clonotype was picked up many times. CDR3 protein: CASSEPGRRQETQYF. The CDR3 coding sequence is TGTGCCAGCAGCGAGCCGGGACGGCGCCAAGAGACCCAGTACTTC. The J gene is TRBJ2-5, the V gene TRBV27; D possibly matches TRBD1 or TRBD2 (5 bases each). The CDR3 sequence is 15 residues long. CDR1 is MNHEY, CDR2 SMNVEV, per germline (reference sequence). Trimming took off 6 bases at V and 1 base at J, with 15 bases between the two ends.

This clonotype was counted many times. J is TRBJ2-7 and V is TRBV3-2. TRBV3-2 constitutes a pseudogene. This CDR3 comprises 10 residues. CDR3 nucleotides: TGTGCCAGATGCGAGCAGGCCCAGTACTTC. Translated: CARCEQAQYF.

In its sample, this clonotype was seen many times. The chain uses TRBV19 and TRBJ2-7; 9 nucleotides match TRBD1. Germline loops: CDR1 LNHDA, CDR2 SQIVND (reference sequence). The CDR3 has 14 amino acids. The junction had 4 bases not matched to a gene; V was cut back by 5 bases and J by 2 bases. CDR3 DNA: TGTGCCAGTAGTCGGGACAGGGCGGCCTACGAGCAGTACTTC. Its translation is CASSRDRAAYEQYF.

This clonotype was observed many times. This chain links TRBV7-9 with TRBJ1-1; TRBD1 is a possible D gene (6 bases). Trimming removed 11 bases at V and 6 bases at J, with 19 bases between. Looked up from germline, CDR1 is SEHNR and CDR2 is FQNEAQ (reference sequence). The CDR3 is 13 residues long. The CDR3 coding sequence is TGTGCCCTACGACAGGAGGGCAGCGCTGAAGCTTTCTTT. Translation gives CALRQEGSAEAFF.

This chain connects TRBV12-3 or TRBV12-4 to TRBJ2-7; maybe TRBD2 (6 bases). Trimming took 5 bases from V and 1 from J, leaving 18 bases between them. The CDR3 extends over 16 amino acids. The CDR3 DNA reads TGTGCCAGCAGTGATATTGAGAGACTAGGGTCCTACGAGCAGTACTTC. Translation gives CASSDIERLGSYEQYF.

This clonotype was observed many times. This sequence joins TRBV29-1 and TRBJ1-2; 9 bases fit TRBD1. Germline V gene data show CDR1 as SQVTM and CDR2 as ANQGSEA. With V trimmed by 4 bases and J by 3 bases, 0 bases remained unmatched. This CDR3 contains 12 residues. CDR3 DNA: TGCAGCGTTGGACAGGGGGACTATGGCTACACCTTC. This encodes CSVGQGDYGYTF.

This clonotype was detected many times. The rearrangement joins TRBV20-1 to TRBJ2-1; D is perhaps TRBD1 (6 bases). Per the germline V gene, CDR1 is DFQATT and CDR2 is SNEGSKA (reference sequence). This CDR3 comprises 11 residues. The germline V and J ends were trimmed by 3 bases and 8 bases, with 8 bases remaining between them. The CDR3 here is CSASGGYEQFF. The CDR3 DNA is TGCAGTGCTAGTGGGGGCTATGAGCAGTTCTTC.

This clonotype was recorded many times. The J gene is TRBJ2-2, the V gene TRBV19; 10 bases match TRBD2. Germline CDR1 LNHDA, CDR2 SQIVND (reference sequence). Trimming removed 1 base from V and 1 base from J; junction bases left unmatched: 3. The CDR3 consists of 17 residues. The CDR3 coding sequence is TGTGCCAGTAGTATAGGCTCTAGCGGGAGGAACACCGGGGAGCTGTTTTTT. Protein: CASSIGSSGRNTGELFF.

This clonotype was seen at least ten times. This rearrangement joins TRBV3-1 to TRBJ1-4; D is uncertain. The CDR3 consists of 14 residues. V lost 5 bases and J lost 6, with 13 bases in between. Germline CDR1 reads LGHDT; CDR2 reads YNNKEL (reference sequence). This CDR3 reads CASSDTLRDEKLFF. CDR3 nucleotide sequence: TGTGCCAGCAGCGACACCCTCCGGGATGAAAAACTGTTTTTT.

In this sample, this clonotype turned up many times. The chain links TRBV20-1 to TRBJ2-7; the D is unclear. In germline, CDR1 is DFQATT, CDR2 SNEGSKA (reference sequence). This CDR3 has 13 amino acids. V was pared by 0 bases and J by 3 bases, with 9 bases between. The CDR3 nucleotides read TGCAGTGCTAGAGATGATCCTCTCTACGAGCAGTACTTC. Its protein is CSARDDPLYEQYF.

This clonotype was seen ten or more times. This chain joins TRBV20-1 and TRBJ1-3; D is ambiguous. The V gene lost 2 bases and the J gene lost 3 bases, with 5 bases spanning the gap. The CDR3 contains 12 residues. Germline V gene sequence: CDR1 DFQATT, CDR2 SNEGSKA (reference sequence). The CDR3 region has the DNA TGCAGTGCTAGATGGGTTGGAAACACCATATATTTT. Amino acid sequence: CSARWVGNTIYF.

This clonotype has ten or more counts. The chain uses TRBV20-1 and TRBJ2-7, with D tentatively TRBD1 (5 bases). V lost 5 bases, J lost 2 bases, and 13 bases lay in between. Germline V gene lookup returns CDR1 DFQATT and CDR2 SNEGSKA (reference sequence). CDR3 size: 13 residues. The CDR3 sequence: CSAQLTETYEQYF. The CDR3 bases are TGCAGTGCTCAATTGACAGAGACCTACGAGCAGTACTTC.

This clonotype has a count of ten or more. V usage is TRBV28 and J usage is TRBJ1-5; no firm D call. Trimming pared 3 bases from V and 7 bases from J, leaving 10 bases between. Per germline, CDR1 MDHEN and CDR2 SYDVKM. The CDR3 extends over 13 amino acids. CDR3 nucleotide sequence: TGTGCCAGCAGTTTGAAAGGGAAGCAGCCCCAGCATTTT. It is translated as CASSLKGKQPQHF.

As concerns this clonotype: This may stem from a read error, because a much larger clone lies one nucleotide away. The V and J genes are TRBV7-2 and TRBJ1-5; no definite D call. V shed 2 bases and J shed 7 bases, with 15 bases lying between them. The V gene's germline CDR1 is SGHTA and CDR2 FQGNSA. This CDR3 is built from 15 residues. In DNA, the CDR3 is TGTGCCAGCAGCTTATATTGGATAGGCGGGCAGCCCCAGCATTTT. The encoded protein is CASSLYWIGGQPQHF.

This clonotype was detected many times. This chain links TRBV4-2 with TRBJ1-1; the D is unclear. The CDR3 runs to 15 residues. Trimming took off 0 bases at V and 6 bases at J, with 14 bases between the two ends. The germline V gene has CDR1 LGHNA and CDR2 YNFKEQ. The CDR3, as DNA: TGTGCCAGCAGCCAAGATTGGAGACCGCGCTCTGAAGCTTTCTTT. Protein product: CASSQDWRPRSEAFF.

This clonotype has at least ten counts. This rearrangement joins TRBV27 to TRBJ2-2; D remains unclear. The CDR3 loop spans 15 amino acids. V shed 3 bases and J shed 3 bases, with 11 bases lying between them. Germline CDR1 MNHEY, CDR2 SMNVEV (reference sequence). The CDR3 coding sequence is TGTGCCAGCAGTTTTCGCGAGGTTTACACCGGGGAGCTGTTTTTT. It encodes CASSFREVYTGELFF.

This clonotype was seen ten or more times. V usage is TRBV7-8 and J usage is TRBJ2-1; 7 nucleotides agree with TRBD2. Germline CDR1 is SGHVS and CDR2 is FQNEAQ. This CDR3 is built from 15 residues. The ends lost 5 bases at V and 7 bases at J; junction bases unmatched: 11. The CDR3: CASSRSLGRENEQFF. The CDR3 nucleotides read TGTGCCAGCAGCCGATCATTAGGGAGGGAAAATGAGCAGTTCTTC.

At least ten counts were recorded for this clonotype. The chain is built from TRBV7-9 and TRBJ1-6; D uncertain. This CDR3 comprises 12 residues. V was trimmed by 2 bases and J by 9 bases, leaving 5 bases between them. CDR1 SEHNR and CDR2 FQNEAQ come from the germline V gene (reference sequence). DNA of the CDR3: TGTGCCAGCAGCTTAAACTCTTCACCCCTCCACTTT. It specifies CASSLNSSPLHF. The full variable domain, its missing parts supplied by reference TRBV7-9 and TRBJ1-6, is DTGVSQNPRHKITKRGQNVTFRCDPISEHNRLYWYRQTLGQGPEFLTYFQNEAQLEKSRLLSDRFSAERPKGSFSTLEIQRTEQGDSAMYLCASSLNSSPLHFGNGTRLTVT.

There are many counts of this clonotype. The rearrangement joins TRBV5-4 to TRBJ1-5; D is possibly TRBD1 (5 bases). The CDR3 has 13 amino acids. Between the trimmed V and J ends, which lost 4 bases and 7 bases, there was a span of 12 bases. CDR1 and CDR2 from the germline V gene are SGHNT and YYREEE (reference sequence). The CDR3 nucleotides read TGTGCCAGCAGCGTTTGGGGGGAACAGCCCCAGCATTTT. Residues: CASSVWGEQPQHF.